The present entry profiles one T cell receptor (beta chain) with its context. The data were taken from a study of control samples from healthy donors and cancer patients. The repertoire was sequenced with immunoSEQ multiplex PCR; TCRdb's copy has only in-frame clones and lacks some. The sample holds 150,000 to 200,000 clones, 91% seen once. V gave up 2 bases and J gave up 0 bases, with 11 bases separating them. Per germline, CDR1 KGHSH and CDR2 LQKENI. CDR3 length equals 17 residues. The gene calls are TRBV18 and TRBJ2-6; tentatively, D is TRBD1 or TRBD2 (5 bases each). This TCR came from a woman between 25 and 40 years old in good health. Sequenced input: blood. The CDR3 loop is CASSPGTARSGANVLTF. The CDR3 DNA reads as TGTGCCAGCTCACCAGGGACCGCCCGCTCTGGGGCCAACGTCCTGACTTTC.